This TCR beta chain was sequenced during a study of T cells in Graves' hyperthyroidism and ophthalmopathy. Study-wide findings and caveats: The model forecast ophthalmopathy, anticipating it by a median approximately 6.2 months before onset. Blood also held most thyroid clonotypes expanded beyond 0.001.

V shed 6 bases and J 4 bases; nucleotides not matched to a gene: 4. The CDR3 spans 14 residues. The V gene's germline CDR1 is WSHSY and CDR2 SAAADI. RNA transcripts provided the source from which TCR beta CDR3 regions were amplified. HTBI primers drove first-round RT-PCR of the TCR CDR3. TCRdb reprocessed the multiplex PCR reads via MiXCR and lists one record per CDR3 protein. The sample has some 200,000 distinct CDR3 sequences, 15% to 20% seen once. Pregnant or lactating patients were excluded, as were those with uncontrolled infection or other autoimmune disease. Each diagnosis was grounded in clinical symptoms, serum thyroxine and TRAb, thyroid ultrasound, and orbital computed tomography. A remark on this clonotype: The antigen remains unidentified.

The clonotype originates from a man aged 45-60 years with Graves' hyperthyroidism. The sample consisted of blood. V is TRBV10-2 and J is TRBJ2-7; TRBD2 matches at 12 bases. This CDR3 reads CASSDTSGRYEQYF. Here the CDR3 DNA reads TGCGCCAGCAGCGATACTAGCGGGAGGTACGAGCAGTACTTC.